Presented here are 27 T cell receptor beta chains from one specimen sequenced in a study of cytomegalovirus exposure and HLA in healthy donors (dated by TCRdb to about 2017). Receptor libraries were prepared by the immunoSEQ multiplex PCR assay. For the multiplex PCR, a mixture combining 60 forward primers for TCR Vbeta segments and 13 reverse primers for TCR Jbeta segments was used. TCRdb holds this immuneACCESS table with in-frame rearrangements only. Some clones are missing; in checked studies, unresolved V genes explain under half, and the rest has no known cause. The sample table holds over 100,000 clones, of which 65% to 75% were seen once. The ten largest account for around 5% of the sample. Material for sequencing was PBMCs. The origin of the receptors is a man aged 30-40 years in good health and CMV-seropositive.

This clone was seen just once. J is TRBJ2-2 and V is TRBV13, with TRBD2 matching 15 bases. V lost 6 bases, J lost 1 base, and 9 bases stayed unmatched. Germline V gene sequence: CDR1 PRHDT, CDR2 FYEKMQ (reference sequence). The CDR3 is 19 residues long. In DNA form, the CDR3 reads TGTGCCAGCAGTCGTCAAGGACTAGCGGGGGGGCGGAACACCGGGGAGCTGTTTTTT. Translating gives CASSRQGLAGGRNTGELFF.

The V call is TRBV7-9, the J call TRBJ1-4, with D perhaps TRBD1 (5 bases). Trimming took 5 bases from V and 8 from J, leaving 18 bases between them. Germline-derived CDR1 and CDR2 are SEHNR and FQNEAQ (reference sequence). This CDR3 comprises 15 residues. Here the CDR3 reads CASSPLGAGREKLFF. In DNA, the CDR3 is TGTGCCAGCAGCCCCCTTGGGGCAGGGCGCGAAAAACTGTTTTTT.

The V gene is TRBV5-6, the J gene TRBJ2-7; D may be TRBD2 (5 bases). The CDR3 is 13 amino acids. Germline CDR1 reads SGHDT; CDR2 reads YYEEEE. V was trimmed by 6 bases and J by 9 bases, leaving 19 bases between them. The CDR3 DNA reads as TGTGCCAGCACCGACCGCGAGGGCATACGGCAGTACTTC. Translating gives CASTDREGIRQYF.

This chain links TRBV12-5 with TRBJ1-1; TRBD1 matches 7 bases. Germline CDR1 and CDR2: LGHNT and FRNRAP. With V trimmed by 1 base and J by 1 base, 9 bases remained unmatched. CDR3 size: 17 residues. The CDR3, as DNA: TGTGCTAGTGGTTTGGCACTCTTGACAGGGCCGAACACTGAAGCTTTCTTT. Its translation: CASGLALLTGPNTEAFF.

The chain links TRBV13 to TRBJ2-2, with 8 bases lining up with TRBD1. Germline values: CDR1 PRHDT, CDR2 FYEKMQ (reference sequence). The V segment lost 5 bases and the J segment 2 bases; nucleotides outside the gene matches: 10. The CDR3 runs to 17 residues. The DNA of the CDR3 is TGTGCCAGCAGCGAAGCCACCGGGACAGGAAACACCGGGGAGCTGTTTTTT. This gives the protein CASSEATGTGNTGELFF.

This clone was observed a few times. The genes are TRBV5-1 and TRBJ2-2; D call uncertain. Germline V lookup: CDR1 SGHRS, CDR2 YFSETQ. CDR3 length: 16 amino acids. V dropped 4 bases and J dropped 0 bases, with 13 bases sitting between them. The CDR3 DNA is TGCGCCAGCAGCCCTTCCCTGGCTCCGAACACCGGGGAGCTGTTTTTT. It yields the protein CASSPSLAPNTGELFF.

The chain carries TRBV5-1 and TRBJ2-2; D is undetermined. The length of the CDR3 is 13 residues. The germline V and J ends were trimmed by 4 bases and 4 bases, with 8 bases remaining between them. Germline CDR1 and CDR2: SGHRS and YFSETQ. Here the CDR3 reads CASSLRLTGELFF. CDR3 in DNA: TGCGCCAGCAGCCTCCGACTCACCGGGGAGCTGTTTTTT.

This chain joins TRBV7-9 and TRBJ2-3, with 8 bases fitting TRBD1. This CDR3 contains 15 residues. CDR1 and CDR2 (germline): SEHNR, FQNEAQ (reference sequence). The trim removed 3 bases at V and 4 bases at J, leaving 6 bases unmatched. CDR3 sequence reads: CASSFGQGGSDTQYF. CDR3 DNA: TGTGCCAGCAGCTTTGGACAGGGCGGATCAGATACGCAGTATTTT.

Regarding this clone: At one of its ends the junction is not consistent with the germline gene, which may arise from a read error. The rearrangement joins TRBV2 to TRBJ1-2, with a weak D call TRBD1 (6 bases). Germline V lookup: CDR1 SNHLY, CDR2 FYNNEI. This CDR3 is 15 amino acids long. The CDR3 DNA reads TGTGCCAGCAGTGAAGGGGGGGGCAGAAACTATGGCTACCCCTTC. Translating it yields CASSEGGGRNYGYPF.

The V call is TRBV27, the J call TRBJ2-7; 7 positions match TRBD1. After removal of 2 bases from V and 12 bases from J, the junction contained 7 bases not matched to a gene. Germline values: CDR1 MNHEY, CDR2 SMNVEV (reference sequence). The CDR3 has 12 amino acids. CDR3 bases: TGTGCCAGCAGTTTAAAGATCCGACAGGGGTACTTC. It is translated as CASSLKIRQGYF.

The V call is TRBV28, the J call TRBJ2-1; the D gene is possibly TRBD2 (6 bases). The CDR3 contains 14 residues. In germline, CDR1 is MDHEN, CDR2 SYDVKM. V lost 8 bases to trimming and J lost 5 bases, with 16 bases between them. CDR3: CASAGQEINNEQFF. In nucleotides, the CDR3 is TGTGCCAGCGCGGGGCAGGAGATAAACAATGAGCAGTTCTTC.

The chain combines TRBV7-2 with TRBJ1-4; D is perhaps TRBD1 (6 bases). Trimming removed 5 bases from V and 6 bases from J, with 16 bases in between. From germline, CDR1 is SGHTA and CDR2 FQGNSA. CDR3 length: 15 amino acids. CDR3 amino acids: CASSLRYREDEKLFF. CDR3 coding DNA: TGTGCCAGCAGCCTGAGGTACAGGGAAGATGAAAAACTGTTTTTT.

The rearrangement joins TRBV23-1 to TRBJ1-1; 7 nucleotides align to TRBD1. TRBV23-1 is an ORF for which the function is uncertain. This CDR3 contains 13 residues. V lost 6 bases and J lost 4; bases outside the gene matches: 5. This CDR3 is CASSRQGSTEAFF. CDR3 DNA: TGCGCCAGCAGCCGACAGGGATCCACTGAAGCTTTCTTT.

This rearrangement joins TRBV10-1 to TRBJ1-6; D call uncertain. CDR1 WNHNN and CDR2 SYGVQD come from the germline V gene (reference sequence). This CDR3 has 14 residues. V was clipped by 0 bases and J by 14 bases, with 14 bases between them. Written as DNA, the CDR3 is TGCGCCAGCAGTGAGTCCGGGAATACCCAGACCCTCCACTTT. Residues: CASSESGNTQTLHF.

The CDR3 DNA reads as TGCGCCAGCAGCTTGGAGTCAGGGGGGAACACCGGGGAGCTGTTTTTT. This sequence encodes CASSLESGGNTGELFF. The genes are TRBV5-1 and TRBJ2-2; 7 bases are a match to TRBD1. Germline CDR1 and CDR2: SGHRS and YFSETQ. The trim removed 0 bases at V and 1 base at J, leaving 3 bases unmatched. The CDR3 contains 16 residues.

The sample holds one count of this clone. The chain joins TRBV5-6 to TRBJ1-6; D unclear. Deletions cut 1 base from V and 14 bases from J, with 10 bases between. The CDR3 loop spans 12 amino acids. Germline-derived CDR1 and CDR2 are SGHDT and YYEEEE. The CDR3 DNA sequence: TGTGCCAGCAGCTTGTATGGGCAATCCCTCCACTTT. Translated: CASSLYGQSLHF.

This rearrangement joins TRBV28 to TRBJ1-2; 8 bases map to TRBD1. CDR1 is MDHEN, CDR2 SYDVKM, per germline. After removal of 5 bases from V and 8 bases from J, the junction contained 7 bases not matched to a gene. The CDR3 has 13 residues. The CDR3 region is CASSRDRGSGYTF. The CDR3 DNA reads TGTGCCAGCAGTAGAGACAGGGGATCAGGCTACACCTTC.

This clone appeared a single time. The chain carries TRBV10-2 and TRBJ1-5, with D hard to call. The V and J ends lost 0 bases and 4 bases respectively, with 7 bases between them. The CDR3 has 14 amino acids. CDR1 WSHSY and CDR2 SAAADI come from the germline V gene. The chain's CDR3 is CASSESSENQPQHF. CDR3 DNA sequence: TGCGCCAGCAGTGAGTCGAGTGAGAATCAGCCCCAGCATTTT.

J is TRBJ1-1 and V is TRBV6-6; tentative D call: TRBD1 (5 bases). Trimming pared 2 bases from V and 4 bases from J, leaving 8 bases between. This CDR3 spans 13 amino acids. Germline V gene data show CDR1 as MNHNY and CDR2 as SVGAGI (reference sequence). Here the CDR3 reads CASSYVGGTEAFF. The DNA for the CDR3 is TGTGCCAGCAGTTACGTCGGGGGCACTGAAGCTTTCTTT.

This clone has only a few counts. The chain joins TRBV7-2 to TRBJ1-1; D gene ambiguous. Germline CDR1 and CDR2: SGHTA and FQGNSA. There are 13 residues in the CDR3. Trimming pared 4 bases from V and 5 bases from J, leaving 11 bases between. The CDR3 loop is CASSSGRETEAFF. CDR3 nucleotides: TGTGCCAGCAGCTCAGGCCGGGAGACTGAAGCTTTCTTT.

The V call is TRBV19, the J call TRBJ2-7; 7 bases agree with TRBD1. Germline CDR1 reads LNHDA; CDR2 reads SQIVND (reference sequence). The CDR3 consists of 15 residues. Losses at the gene ends were 3 bases for V and 3 bases for J; bases not matched to a gene: 8. The DNA of the CDR3 is TGTGCCAGTAGTATCCGGGACAGCCTCTTCTACGAGCAGTACTTC. Translating gives CASSIRDSLFYEQYF.

The CDR3 is CAWSVTNNQPQHF. DNA of the CDR3: TGTGCCTGGAGTGTAACTAACAATCAGCCCCAGCATTTT. J is TRBJ1-5 and V is TRBV30, with D hard to call. With 0 bases removed from V and 3 bases from J, the gap between germline ends came to 6 bases. The CDR3 contains 13 residues. CDR1 and CDR2 from the germline V gene are GTSNPN and SVGIG (reference sequence).

The chain carries TRBV7-2 and TRBJ2-1; TRBD2 is a possible D gene (7 bases). The CDR3 length is 14 residues. V was shortened by 7 bases and J by 4 bases, with 14 bases between the two germline ends. Per the germline V gene, CDR1 is SGHTA and CDR2 is FQGNSA. The CDR3, as DNA: TGTGCCAGCAAGGGGGGGGGCCGGTACAATGAGCAGTTCTTC. Translating it yields CASKGGGRYNEQFF.

V is TRBV13 and J is TRBJ1-2; D is ambiguous. The CDR3 extends over 15 amino acids. Germline CDR1 is PRHDT and CDR2 is FYEKMQ (reference sequence). V lost 3 bases, J lost 0 bases, and 11 bases lay in between. Here the CDR3 reads CASSFTPRANYGYTF. For the CDR3, the DNA is TGTGCCAGCAGCTTTACCCCGAGAGCTAACTATGGCTACACCTTC. The variable domain in full, with the rest retrieved from reference TRBV13 and TRBJ1-2, is AAGVIQSPRHLIKEKRETATLKCYPIPRHDTVYWYQQGPGQDPQFLISFYEKMQSDKGSIPDRFSAQQFSDYHSELNMSSLELGDSALYFCASSFTPRANYGYTFGSGTRLTVV.

On this clone: One base away lies a much larger clone, so this may be a sequencing read error. The V call is TRBV7-3, the J call TRBJ2-2; no definite D call. The CDR3 contains 12 residues. Germline CDR1 and CDR2: SGHTA and FQGTGA. V was trimmed by 4 bases and J by 3 bases, leaving 3 bases between them. The CDR3 reads CASSSDTGELFF. For the CDR3, the DNA is TGTGCCAGCAGCTCTGACACCGGGGAGCTGTTTTTT. Variable domain in full (rest from reference TRBV7-3 and TRBJ2-2): GAGVSQTPSNKVTEKGKYVELRCDPISGHTALYWYRQSLGQGPEFLIYFQGTGAADDSGLPNDRFFAVRPEGSVSTLKIQRTERGDSAVYLCASSSDTGELFFGEGSRLTVL.

The chain recombines TRBV7-9 with TRBJ2-3; 9 bases line up with TRBD1. The length of the CDR3 is 15 residues. J gave up 1 base and V 5 bases, and 4 bases lay outside the gene matches. Germline V gene data show CDR1 as SEHNR and CDR2 as FQNEAQ (reference sequence). The CDR3 coding sequence is TGTGCCAGCAGCCCGAGGACAGGGGGCACAGATACGCAGTATTTT. Translating it yields CASSPRTGGTDTQYF.

The chain carries TRBV2 and TRBJ2-7, with D uncertain. CDR3 size: 14 residues. The V gene's germline CDR1 is SNHLY and CDR2 FYNNEI. Trimming took off 7 bases at V and 4 bases at J, with 17 bases between the two ends. The CDR3 loop reads CASITAADSYEQYF. DNA of the CDR3: TGTGCCAGCATTACGGCGGCAGATTCGTACGAGCAGTACTTC.